This TCR beta chain was sequenced for a study of technical replicates of blood from several donors. This CDR3 contains 14 residues. J gave up 5 bases and V 3 bases, and 6 bases lay outside the gene matches. CDR1 is SEHNR and CDR2 is FQNEAQ in the germline V gene (reference sequence). Produced via immunoSEQ multiplex PCR; TCRdb's table is partial and in-frame only. The sample contains more than 90,000 clones, 90% to 97% of which appear only once. The receptor was derived from a human donor in good health. Sample: T cells isolated from PBMCs. The rearrangement uses TRBV7-9 and TRBJ2-5; 7 nucleotides agree with TRBD2. CDR3 region: CASSLSSGWETQYF. CDR3 coding DNA: TGTGCCAGCAGCTTGTCTAGCGGTTGGGAGACCCAGTACTTC.